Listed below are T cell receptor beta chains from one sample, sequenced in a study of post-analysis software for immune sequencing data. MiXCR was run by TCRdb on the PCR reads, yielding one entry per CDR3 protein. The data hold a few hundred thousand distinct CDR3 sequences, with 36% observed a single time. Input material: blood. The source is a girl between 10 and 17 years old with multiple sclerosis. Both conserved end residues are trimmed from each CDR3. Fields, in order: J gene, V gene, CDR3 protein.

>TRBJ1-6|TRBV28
ASSPLPGQRNSPLH
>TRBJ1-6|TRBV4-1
ASSHGNRDPGNSPLH
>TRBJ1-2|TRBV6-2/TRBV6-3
ASSYGSGYT
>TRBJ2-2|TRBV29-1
SVGQLNTGELF
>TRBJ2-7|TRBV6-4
ASSGRIYEQY
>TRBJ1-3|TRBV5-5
ASSLTAPGNTIY
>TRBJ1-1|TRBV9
ASSVANRLNTEAF
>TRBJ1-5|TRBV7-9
ASSLGRGSNQPQH
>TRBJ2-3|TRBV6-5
ASSRLAGVTTDTQY
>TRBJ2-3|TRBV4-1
ASSRTSGGPDTDTQY
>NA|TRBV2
ASRVGGGYNEQY
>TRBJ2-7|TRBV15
ATSFGLAGPSYEQY
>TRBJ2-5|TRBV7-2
ASSPSWQETQY
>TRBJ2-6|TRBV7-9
ASSLAGIGGNSGANVLT
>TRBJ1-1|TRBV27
ASSFADSLEAF
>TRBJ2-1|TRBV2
ASSEAPAEQF
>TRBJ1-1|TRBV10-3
ATFRTGWNTEAF
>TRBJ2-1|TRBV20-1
SAGGLSSYNEQF
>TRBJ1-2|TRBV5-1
ASSLADIGGYGYT
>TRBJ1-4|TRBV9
ASSAHRDSLVATNEKLF
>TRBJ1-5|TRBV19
ASRIGQGLQPQH
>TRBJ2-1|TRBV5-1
ASSFSPQSSYNEQF
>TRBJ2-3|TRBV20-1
SGGPQTHTQY
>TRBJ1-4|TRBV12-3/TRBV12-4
ASSPEINEKLF
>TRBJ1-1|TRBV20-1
SAQTGRATEAF
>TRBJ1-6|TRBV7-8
ASSSWTNNSPLH
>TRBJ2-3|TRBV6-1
ASTVLTGAGDTQY
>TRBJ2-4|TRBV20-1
SAELAGSGAKNIQY
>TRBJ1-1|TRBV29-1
SVATGSTEAF
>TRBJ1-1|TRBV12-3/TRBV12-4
ASSPPGRGEAF
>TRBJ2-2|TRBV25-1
ASSKASGGVWNTGELF
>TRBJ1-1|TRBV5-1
ASSLGQGARLAF
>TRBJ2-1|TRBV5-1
ASSFRGQTGEEQF
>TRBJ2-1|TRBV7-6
ASSLEQGYNEQF
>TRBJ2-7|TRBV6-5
ASSSYSAVYEQY
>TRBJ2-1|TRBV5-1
ASSPLEGPAQF
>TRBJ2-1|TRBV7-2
ASDRTGAENEQF
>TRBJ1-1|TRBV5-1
ASSARLTPSVAEAF
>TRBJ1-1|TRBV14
ASSIRVFTEAF
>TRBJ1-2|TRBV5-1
ASSQMNRDSNYGYT